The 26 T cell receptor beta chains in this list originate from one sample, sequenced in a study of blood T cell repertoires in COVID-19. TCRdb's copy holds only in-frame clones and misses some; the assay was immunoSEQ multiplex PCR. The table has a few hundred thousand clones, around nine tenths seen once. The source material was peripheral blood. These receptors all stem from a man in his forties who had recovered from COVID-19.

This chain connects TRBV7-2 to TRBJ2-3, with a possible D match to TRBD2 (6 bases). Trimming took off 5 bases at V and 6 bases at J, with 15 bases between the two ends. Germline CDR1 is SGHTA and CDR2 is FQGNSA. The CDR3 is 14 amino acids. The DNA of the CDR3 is TGTGCCAGCAGCCCCGGGGGTAGCGCGGATACGCAGTATTTT. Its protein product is CASSPGGSADTQYF.

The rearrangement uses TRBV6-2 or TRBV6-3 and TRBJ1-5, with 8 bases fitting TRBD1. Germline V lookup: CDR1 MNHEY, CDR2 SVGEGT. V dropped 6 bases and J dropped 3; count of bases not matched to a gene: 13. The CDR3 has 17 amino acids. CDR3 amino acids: CASSLPGGQADNQPQHF. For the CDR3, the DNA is TGTGCCAGCAGCCTACCCGGGGGACAGGCGGACAATCAGCCCCAGCATTTT.

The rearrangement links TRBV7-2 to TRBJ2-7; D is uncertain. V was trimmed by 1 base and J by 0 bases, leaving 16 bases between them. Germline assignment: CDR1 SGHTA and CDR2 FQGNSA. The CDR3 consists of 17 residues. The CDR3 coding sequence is TGTGCCAGCAGCTTAGGCCCTGGTACCCTGAGCTCCTACGAGCAGTACTTC. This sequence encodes CASSLGPGTLSSYEQYF.

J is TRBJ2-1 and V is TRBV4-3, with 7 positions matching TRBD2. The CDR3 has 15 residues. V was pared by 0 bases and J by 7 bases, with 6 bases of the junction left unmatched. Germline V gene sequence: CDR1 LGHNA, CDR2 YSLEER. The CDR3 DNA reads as TGCGCCAGCAGCCAAGATTTGGCGGGGGAGAATGAGCAGTTCTTC. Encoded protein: CASSQDLAGENEQFF.

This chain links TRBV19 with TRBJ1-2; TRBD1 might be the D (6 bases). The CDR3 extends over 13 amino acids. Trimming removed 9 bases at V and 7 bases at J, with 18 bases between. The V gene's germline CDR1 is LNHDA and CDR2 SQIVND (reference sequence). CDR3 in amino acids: CASSQGTALGYTF. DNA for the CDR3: TGTGCCAGCAGCCAGGGGACGGCCCTTGGCTACACCTTC. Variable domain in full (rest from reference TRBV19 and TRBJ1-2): DGGITQSPKYLFRKEGQNVTLSCEQNLNHDAMYWYRQDPGQGLRLIYYSQIVNDFQKGDIAEGYSVSREKKESFPLTVTSAQKNPTAFYLCASSQGTALGYTFGSGTRLTVV.

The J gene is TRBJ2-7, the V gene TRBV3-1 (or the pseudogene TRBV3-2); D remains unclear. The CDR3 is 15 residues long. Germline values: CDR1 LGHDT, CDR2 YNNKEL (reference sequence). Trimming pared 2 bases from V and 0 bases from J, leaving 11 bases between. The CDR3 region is CASSQSPGSSYEQYF. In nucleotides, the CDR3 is TGTGCCAGCAGCCAATCCCCCGGTAGCTCCTACGAGCAGTACTTC.

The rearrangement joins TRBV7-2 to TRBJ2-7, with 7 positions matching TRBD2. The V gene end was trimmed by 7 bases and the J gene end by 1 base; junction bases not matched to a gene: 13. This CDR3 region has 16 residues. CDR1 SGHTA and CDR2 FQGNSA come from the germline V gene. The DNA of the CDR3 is TGTGCCAGCACCGACCCCTCTAGCGGACTATCCTACGAGCAGTACTTC. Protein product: CASTDPSSGLSYEQYF.

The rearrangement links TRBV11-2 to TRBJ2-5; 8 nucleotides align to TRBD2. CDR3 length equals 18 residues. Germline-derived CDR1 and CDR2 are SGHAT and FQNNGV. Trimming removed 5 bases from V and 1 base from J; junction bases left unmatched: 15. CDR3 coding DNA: TGTGCCAGCAGCCCCAGAGGCCTAGCGGGCCGACCCCAAGAGACCCAGTACTTC. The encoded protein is CASSPRGLAGRPQETQYF.

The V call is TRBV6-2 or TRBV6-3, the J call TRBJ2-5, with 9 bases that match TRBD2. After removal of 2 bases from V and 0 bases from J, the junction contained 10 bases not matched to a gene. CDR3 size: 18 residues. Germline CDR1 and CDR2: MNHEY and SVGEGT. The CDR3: CASSYPSVSGGDQETQYF. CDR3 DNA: TGTGCCAGCAGTTACCCCTCGGTTAGCGGGGGAGACCAAGAGACCCAGTACTTC.

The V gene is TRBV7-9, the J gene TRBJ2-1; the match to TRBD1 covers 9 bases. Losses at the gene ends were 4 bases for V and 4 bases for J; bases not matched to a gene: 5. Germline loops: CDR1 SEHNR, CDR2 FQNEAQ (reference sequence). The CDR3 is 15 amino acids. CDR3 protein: CASSSPGQGYNEQFF. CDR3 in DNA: TGTGCCAGCAGCTCCCCGGGACAGGGATACAATGAGCAGTTCTTC. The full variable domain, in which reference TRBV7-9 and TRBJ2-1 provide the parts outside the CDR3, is DTGVSQNPRHKITKRGQNVTFRCDPISEHNRLYWYRQTLGQGPEFLTYFQNEAQLEKSRLLSDRFSAERPKGSFSTLEIQRTEQGDSAMYLCASSSPGQGYNEQFFGPGTRLTVL.

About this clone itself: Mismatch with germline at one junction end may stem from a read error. The DNA for the CDR3 is TGTGCCAGCAGTTTGGGAGGGAACTATGGCTACACCTTC. It yields the protein CASSLGGNYGYTF. The V gene is TRBV5-5, the J gene TRBJ1-2; D is ambiguous. Germline V gene data show CDR1 as SGHKS and CDR2 as YYEKEE (reference sequence). CDR3 length equals 13 residues.

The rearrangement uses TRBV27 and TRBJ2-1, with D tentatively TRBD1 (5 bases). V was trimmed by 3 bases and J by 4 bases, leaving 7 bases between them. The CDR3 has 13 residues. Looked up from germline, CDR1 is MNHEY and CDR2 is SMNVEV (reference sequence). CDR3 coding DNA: TGTGCCAGCAGTTTCCAGGGATACAATGAGCAGTTCTTC. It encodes CASSFQGYNEQFF.

The CDR3 nucleotides are TGTGCCAGCAGCCAGGGGTCGCACTATGGCTACACCTTC. Translation: CASSQGSHYGYTF. This chain uses TRBV13 with TRBJ1-2; tentative D call: TRBD1 (6 bases). Germline assignment: CDR1 PRHDT and CDR2 FYEKMQ (reference sequence). This CDR3 is built from 13 residues. V was cut by 5 bases and J by 3 bases, with 10 bases left in between.

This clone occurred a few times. For the CDR3, the DNA is TGTGCCAGCAGCTTTGGACAGACATCACCCCTCCACTTT. Translating gives CASSFGQTSPLHF. This chain connects TRBV7-8 to TRBJ1-6, with D possibly matching TRBD1 (6 bases). Germline loops: CDR1 SGHVS, CDR2 FQNEAQ. The CDR3 spans 13 residues. V lost 3 bases to trimming and J lost 10 bases, with 10 bases between them.

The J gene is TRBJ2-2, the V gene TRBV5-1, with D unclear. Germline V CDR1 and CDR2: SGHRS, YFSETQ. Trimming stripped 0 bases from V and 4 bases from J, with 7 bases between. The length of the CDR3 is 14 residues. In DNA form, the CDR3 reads TGCGCCAGCAGCTTGGGGGCACCCACCGGGGAGCTGTTTTTT. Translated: CASSLGAPTGELFF.

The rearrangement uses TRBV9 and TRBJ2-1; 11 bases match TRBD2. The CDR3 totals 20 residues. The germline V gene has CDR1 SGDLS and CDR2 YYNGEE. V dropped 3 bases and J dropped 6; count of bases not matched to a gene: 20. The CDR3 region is CASSEEGLTSGVLQTNEQFF. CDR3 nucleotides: TGTGCCAGCAGCGAGGAGGGTTTGACTAGCGGGGTTCTACAGACCAATGAGCAGTTCTTC. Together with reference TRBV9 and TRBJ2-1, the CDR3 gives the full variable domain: DSGVTQTPKHLITATGQRVTLRCSPRSGDLSVYWYQQSLDQGLQFLIQYYNGEERAKGNILERFSAQQFPDLHSELNLSSLELGDSALYFCASSEEGLTSGVLQTNEQFFGPGTRLTVL.

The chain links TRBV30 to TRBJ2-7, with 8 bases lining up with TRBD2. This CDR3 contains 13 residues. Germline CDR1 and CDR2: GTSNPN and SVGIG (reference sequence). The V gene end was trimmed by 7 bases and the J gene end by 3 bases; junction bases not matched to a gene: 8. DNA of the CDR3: TGTGCCTCCCCGGGACTAGGGATCTACGAGCAGTACTTC. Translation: CASPGLGIYEQYF.

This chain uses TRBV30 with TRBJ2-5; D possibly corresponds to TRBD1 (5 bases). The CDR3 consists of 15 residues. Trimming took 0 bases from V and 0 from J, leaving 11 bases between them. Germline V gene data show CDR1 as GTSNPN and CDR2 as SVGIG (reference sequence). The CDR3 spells CAWSVFQGYQETQYF. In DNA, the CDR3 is TGTGCCTGGAGTGTATTCCAGGGCTACCAAGAGACCCAGTACTTC.

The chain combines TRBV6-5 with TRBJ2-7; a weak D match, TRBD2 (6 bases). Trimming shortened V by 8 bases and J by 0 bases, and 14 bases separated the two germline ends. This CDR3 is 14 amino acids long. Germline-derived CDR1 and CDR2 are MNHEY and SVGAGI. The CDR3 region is CASRVGGSSYEQYF. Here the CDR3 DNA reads TGTGCCAGCCGGGTGGGGGGTAGCTCCTACGAGCAGTACTTC.

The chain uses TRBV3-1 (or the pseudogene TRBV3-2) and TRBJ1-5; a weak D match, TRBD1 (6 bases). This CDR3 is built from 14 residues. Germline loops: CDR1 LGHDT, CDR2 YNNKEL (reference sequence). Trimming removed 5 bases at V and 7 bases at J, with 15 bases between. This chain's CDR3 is CASSKTGFGQPQHF. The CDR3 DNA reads TGTGCCAGCAGCAAAACAGGGTTCGGACAGCCCCAGCATTTT.

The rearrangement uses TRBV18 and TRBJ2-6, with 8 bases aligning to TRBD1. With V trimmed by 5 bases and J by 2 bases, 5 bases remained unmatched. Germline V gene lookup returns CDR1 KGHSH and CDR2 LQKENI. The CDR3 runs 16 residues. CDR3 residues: CASSTDRVTGANVLTF. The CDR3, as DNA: TGTGCCAGCTCAACGGACAGGGTGACTGGGGCCAACGTCCTGACTTTC.

CDR3 bases: TGTGCCAGCAGTTACTCAGGGGATAACACTGAAGCTTTCTTT. Translating gives CASSYSGDNTEAFF. This chain joins TRBV6-5 and TRBJ1-1; perhaps TRBD1 as D (5 bases). CDR3 length: 14 residues. The V and J ends lost 0 bases and 2 bases respectively, with 7 bases between them. Germline assignment: CDR1 MNHEY and CDR2 SVGAGI.

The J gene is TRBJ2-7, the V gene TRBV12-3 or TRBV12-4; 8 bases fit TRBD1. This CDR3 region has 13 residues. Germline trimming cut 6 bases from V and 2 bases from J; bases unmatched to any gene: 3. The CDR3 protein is CASRRDRPYEQYF. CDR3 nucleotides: TGTGCCAGCAGGAGGGACAGGCCCTACGAGCAGTACTTC.

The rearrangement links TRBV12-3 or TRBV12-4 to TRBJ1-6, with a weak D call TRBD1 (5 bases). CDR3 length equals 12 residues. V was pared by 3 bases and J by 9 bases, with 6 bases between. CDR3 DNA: TGTGCCAGCAGTTTGGGGGGTTCACCCCTCCACTTT. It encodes CASSLGGSPLHF.

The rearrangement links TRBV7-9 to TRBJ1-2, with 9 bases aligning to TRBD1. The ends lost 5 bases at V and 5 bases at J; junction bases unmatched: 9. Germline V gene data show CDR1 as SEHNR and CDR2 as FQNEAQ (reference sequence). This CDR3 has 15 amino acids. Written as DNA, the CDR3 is TGTGCCAGCAGCCCCCACCGGGACAGGGCGTATGGCTACACCTTC. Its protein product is CASSPHRDRAYGYTF.

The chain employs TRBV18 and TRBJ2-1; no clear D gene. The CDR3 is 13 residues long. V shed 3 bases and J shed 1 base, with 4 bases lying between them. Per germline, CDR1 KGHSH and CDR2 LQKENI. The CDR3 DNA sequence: TGTGCCAGCTCACCCCTATCCTACAATGAGCAGTTCTTC. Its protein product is CASSPLSYNEQFF. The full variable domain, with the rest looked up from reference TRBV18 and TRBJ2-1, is NAGVMQNPRHLVRRRGQEARLRCSPMKGHSHVYWYRQLPEEGLKFMVYLQKENIIDESGMPKERFSAEFPKEGPSILRIQQVVRGDSAAYFCASSPLSYNEQFFGPGTRLTVL.